This T cell receptor beta chain was sequenced in a study of metastatic and nonmetastatic thyroid tumors. Study background: Across peripheral blood and tumor or nodule tissue samples taken from malignant and benign thyroid patients, the repertoires were compared with one another. Points from the study as a whole: TCR beta diversity was reportedly significantly higher in malignant thyroid tumors than benign nodules, in blood and tumor.

This clone was picked up a small number of times. The antigen remains unidentified. In the original workflow: The study's classifier, a distant-metastasis tool for papillary thyroid cancer, was built using CDR3 differences across clinicopathological groups. MiXCR re-clonotyped the PCR reads for TCRdb. For this entry, the V and J calls and clone size follow TCRdb and not the study's own pipeline. The sample lists about 30,000 clones; 20% to 25% were seen once. Treatment of any kind had been given to no patient before thyroid surgery. The receptor's source is a female donor with papillary thyroid cancer or a benign thyroid nodule (not recorded which). Some clones in this sample may be carry-over from other donors' samples. What was sequenced was blood.

The CDR3 DNA is TGTGCCAGCAGTGTGTTAGTGCGCAATGAGCAGTTCTTC. Amino acids: CASSVLVRNEQFF. The chain uses TRBV2 and TRBJ2-1; the D is unclear. Between the trimmed V and J ends, which lost 4 bases and 6 bases, there was a span of 10 bases. The CDR3 runs 13 residues. CDR1 SNHLY and CDR2 FYNNEI come from the germline V gene.